This TCR beta chain was found in a study of T cell repertoires in cytomegalovirus infection (dated by TCRdb to the late 2010s). The study in broad terms: Recently identified HLA-C-restricted CMV epitopes, whose presentation resists viral immunomodulation, were targeted by peptide stimulations together with well-studied HLA-B-restricted epitopes. Donor HLA type was relevant to the analysis, as public TCR beta signatures indicated carriage of CMV infection together with the matching HLA type. Results and caveats for the whole study, not just this receptor: The ex vivo response was dominated by HLA-C-restricted CMV-specific TCR beta clonotypes, and the single most frequent clonotype in two of eight donors was supplied by these HLA-C-restricted clonotypes. Carriers of CMV infection plus the relevant HLA type were discriminated by the cumulative frequency of public TCR beta family members in the study cohort and in an independent roughly 320-donor cohort.

Sequencing relied on an Illumina HiSeq 1500. TCRdb reprocessed the public reads (quality trimming at Q25 with fastp, clone calling with MiXCR) and kept in-frame beta chains. Records with the same CDR3 protein are collapsed into one entry carrying the most frequent genes and DNA. The sample includes some 500,000 distinct CDR3 sequences, with about 39% observed a single time. The top ten constitute more than 40% of the sample. Taken with the paper, the label for treatment or condition translates to: in vitro stimulation with specific CMV peptide epitopes to enrich CMV-specific T cells. This clonotype has only a few counts. No cognate antigen has been identified for it. Nothing much larger sits one base from this clone, and base qualities are not available. Measured from the cysteine to the phenylalanine, the CDR3 is 16 residues long. The DNA shown is the 48-base CDR3, in frame from base 1. Compared with germline, V lacks 2 bases and J lacks 6 bases; bases without a gene match: 10. The germline V gene gives CDR1 as SGHVS and CDR2 as FNYEAQ.

In this chain, TRBV7-6 is recombined with TRBJ2-3; 8 of the junction bases match TRBD2. Sequenced here: cultured PBMCs, sampled from culture after CMV antigen stimulation. The receptor comes from a human donor in good health (CMV status not recorded). Some clones in this sample may be carry-over from other donors' samples. At the DNA level, the sequence is TGTGCCAGCAGCTTATTAGGCGGGAGGATTGCGGATACGCAGTATTTT. This translates into CASSLLGGRIADTQYF.